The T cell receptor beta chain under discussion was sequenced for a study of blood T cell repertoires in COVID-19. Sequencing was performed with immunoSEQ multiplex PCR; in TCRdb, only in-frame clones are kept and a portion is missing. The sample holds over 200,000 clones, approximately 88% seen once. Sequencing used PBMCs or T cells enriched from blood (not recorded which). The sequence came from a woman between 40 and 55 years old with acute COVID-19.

In DNA form, the CDR3 reads TGTGCCAGTACACGGCCTACTGACGGGGGAAACACCATATATTTT. As protein: CASTRPTDGGNTIYF. The V gene is TRBV19, the J gene TRBJ1-3; D not resolved. This CDR3 has 15 amino acids. The ends were cut back, 7 bases at V and 4 bases at J, with 17 bases in the middle. The germline gives CDR1 LNHDA, CDR2 SQIVND (reference sequence).